The sample holds many counts of the clone carrying this T cell receptor beta chain. Its specificity is not known. Sorted naive CD8 T cells were those defined as CD8+CD4-CCR7+CD45RA+. The data were taken from a study of molecular identifiers for immune sequencing clone quantification. TCRdb re-derived calls from the PCR reads in MiXCR, one entry per CDR3 protein. This table holds 85,000 to 90,000 distinct CDR3 sequences, roughly 20% found once. Broader study findings: Underestimated sizes of highly expanded clones could result from identical TCR molecules that share a barcode.

The CDR3 is 10 residues long. Germline values: CDR1 LNHDA, CDR2 SQIVND (reference sequence). V lost 10 bases to trimming and J lost 6 bases, with 6 bases between them. The origin of this receptor is a human donor in good health. Some libraries in this study had Jurkat cell RNA spiked in. The specimen sequenced was naive CD8+ T cells from blood, with Jurkat cell RNA spiked in. Subset reported: FACS-sorted CD8+CD4-CCR7+CD45RA+ naive T cells. V and J are TRBV19 and TRBJ2-2; D unresolved. The CDR3 here is CAIWAGELFF. CDR3 in DNA: TGTGCCATCTGGGCCGGGGAGCTGTTTTTT. The full variable domain, in which reference TRBV19 and TRBJ2-2 provide the parts outside the CDR3, is DGGITQSPKYLFRKEGQNVTLSCEQNLNHDAMYWYRQDPGQGLRLIYYSQIVNDFQKGDIAEGYSVSREKKESFPLTVTSAQKNPTAFYLCAIWAGELFFGEGSRLTVL.